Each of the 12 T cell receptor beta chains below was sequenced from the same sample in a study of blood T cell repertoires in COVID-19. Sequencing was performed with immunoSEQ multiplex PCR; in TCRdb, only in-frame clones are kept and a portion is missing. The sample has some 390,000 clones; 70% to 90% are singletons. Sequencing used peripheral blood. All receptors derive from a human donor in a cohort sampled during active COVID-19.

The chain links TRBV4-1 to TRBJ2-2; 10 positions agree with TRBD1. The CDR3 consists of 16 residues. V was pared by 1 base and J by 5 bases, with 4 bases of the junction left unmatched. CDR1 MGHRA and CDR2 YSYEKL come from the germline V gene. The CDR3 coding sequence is TGCGCCAGCAGCCAAGGGGACAGGGGAGGGACCGGGGAGCTGTTTTTT. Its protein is CASSQGDRGGTGELFF.

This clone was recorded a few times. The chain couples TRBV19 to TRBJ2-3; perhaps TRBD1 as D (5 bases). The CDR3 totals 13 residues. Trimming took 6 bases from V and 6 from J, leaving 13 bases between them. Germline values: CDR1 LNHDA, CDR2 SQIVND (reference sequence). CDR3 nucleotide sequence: TGTGCCAGTAGACAGGTCATTGAGGATACGCAGTATTTT. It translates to CASRQVIEDTQYF. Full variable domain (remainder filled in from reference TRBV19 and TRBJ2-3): DGGITQSPKYLFRKEGQNVTLSCEQNLNHDAMYWYRQDPGQGLRLIYYSQIVNDFQKGDIAEGYSVSREKKESFPLTVTSAQKNPTAFYLCASRQVIEDTQYFGPGTRLTVL.

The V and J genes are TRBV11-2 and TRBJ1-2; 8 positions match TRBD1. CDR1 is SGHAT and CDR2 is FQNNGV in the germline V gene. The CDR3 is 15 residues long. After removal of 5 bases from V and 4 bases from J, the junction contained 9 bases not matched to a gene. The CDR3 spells CASSADRGWGYGYTF. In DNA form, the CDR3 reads TGTGCCAGCAGCGCAGACAGGGGATGGGGCTATGGCTACACCTTC.

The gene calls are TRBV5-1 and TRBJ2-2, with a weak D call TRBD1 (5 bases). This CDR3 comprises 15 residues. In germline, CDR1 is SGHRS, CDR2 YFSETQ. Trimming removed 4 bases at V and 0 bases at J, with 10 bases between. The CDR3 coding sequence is TGCGCCAGCAGCCTTCAGGGTGCGAACACCGGGGAGCTGTTTTTT. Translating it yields CASSLQGANTGELFF.

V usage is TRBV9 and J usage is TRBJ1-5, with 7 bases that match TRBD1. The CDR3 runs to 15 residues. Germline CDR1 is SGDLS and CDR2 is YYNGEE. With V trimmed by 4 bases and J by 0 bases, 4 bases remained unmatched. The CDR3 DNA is TGTGCCAGCAGCAGCGAGGGGGCTAGCAATCAGCCCCAGCATTTT. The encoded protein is CASSSEGASNQPQHF. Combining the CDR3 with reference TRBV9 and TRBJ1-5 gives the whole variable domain DSGVTQTPKHLITATGQRVTLRCSPRSGDLSVYWYQQSLDQGLQFLIQYYNGEERAKGNILERFSAQQFPDLHSELNLSSLELGDSALYFCASSSEGASNQPQHFGDGTRLSIL.

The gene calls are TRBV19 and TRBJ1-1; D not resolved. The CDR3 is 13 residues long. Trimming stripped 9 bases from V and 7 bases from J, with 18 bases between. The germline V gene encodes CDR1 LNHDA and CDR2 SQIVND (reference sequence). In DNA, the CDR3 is TGTGCCAGGAAAAGCGGGCCAAAAAGTGAAGCTTTCTTT. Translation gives CARKSGPKSEAFF.

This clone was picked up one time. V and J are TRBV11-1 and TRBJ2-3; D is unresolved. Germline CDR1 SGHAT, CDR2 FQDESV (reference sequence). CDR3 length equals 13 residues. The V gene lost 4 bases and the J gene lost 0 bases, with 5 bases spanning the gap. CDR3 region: CASSSLSTDTQYF. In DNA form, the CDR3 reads TGTGCCAGCAGCTCTCTAAGCACAGATACGCAGTATTTT.

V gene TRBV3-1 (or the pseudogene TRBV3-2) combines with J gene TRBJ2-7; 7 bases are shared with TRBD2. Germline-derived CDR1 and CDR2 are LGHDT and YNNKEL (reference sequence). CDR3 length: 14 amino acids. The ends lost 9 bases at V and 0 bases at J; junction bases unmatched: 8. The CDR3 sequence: CASAGAGSSYEQYF. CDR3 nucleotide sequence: TGTGCCAGTGCAGGAGCGGGGAGCTCCTACGAGCAGTACTTC.

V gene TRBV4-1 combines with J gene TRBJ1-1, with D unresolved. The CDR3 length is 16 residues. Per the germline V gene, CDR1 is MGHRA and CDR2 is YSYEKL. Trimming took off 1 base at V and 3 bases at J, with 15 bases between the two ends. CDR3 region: CASSQARVRPDTEAFF. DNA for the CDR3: TGCGCCAGCAGCCAAGCCCGTGTCAGGCCGGACACTGAAGCTTTCTTT.

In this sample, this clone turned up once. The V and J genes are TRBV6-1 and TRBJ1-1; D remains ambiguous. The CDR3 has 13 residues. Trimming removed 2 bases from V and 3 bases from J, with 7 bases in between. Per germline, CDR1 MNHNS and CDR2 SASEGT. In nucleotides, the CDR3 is TGTGCCAGCAGTGAACTGAGGTACACTGAAGCTTTCTTT. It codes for CASSELRYTEAFF.

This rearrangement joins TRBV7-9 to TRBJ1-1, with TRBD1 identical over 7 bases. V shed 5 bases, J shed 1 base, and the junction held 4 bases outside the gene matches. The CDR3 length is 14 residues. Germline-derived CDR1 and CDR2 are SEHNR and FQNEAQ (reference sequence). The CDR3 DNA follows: TGTGCCAGCAGCCTGAGACAGGGGAACACTGAAGCTTTCTTT. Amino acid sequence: CASSLRQGNTEAFF.

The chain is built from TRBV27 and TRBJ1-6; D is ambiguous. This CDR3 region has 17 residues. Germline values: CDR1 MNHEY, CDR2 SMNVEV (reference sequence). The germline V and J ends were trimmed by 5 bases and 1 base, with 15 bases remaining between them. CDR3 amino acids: CASSPLSGSSYNSPLHF. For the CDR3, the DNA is TGTGCCAGCAGTCCCTTAAGCGGTAGTTCCTATAATTCACCCCTCCACTTT.